The 6 T cell receptor beta chains below all came from one sample that was sequenced in a study of blood T cells in healthy people across ages. PCR was performed a second time for roughly 7 to 12 cycles using a sample-barcoded 5' primer and a J-beta primer mix. TCRdb re-called the 5' RACE reads through MiXCR, storing one row per CDR3 protein. The sample lists more than 1,400,000 distinct CDR3 sequences; approximately 42% were seen once. The specimen was blood. The receptors derive from a woman aged 18-35 years in good health.

V usage is TRBV9 and J usage is TRBJ2-7; weak D call: TRBD1 (6 bases). The tail of the sequence fits TRBJ2-5 better, so the J call may be wrong. Germline V lookup: CDR1 SGDLS, CDR2 YYNGEE. The CDR3 is 16 amino acids. The CDR3 coding sequence is TGTGCCAGCAGCGTAGGGCAGGGGATAGGCCAAGAGACCCAGTACTTC. This codes for CASSVGQGIGQETQYF.

The gene calls are TRBV13 and TRBJ2-5; tentatively, D is TRBD1 or TRBD2 (5 bases each). V lost 4 bases to trimming and J lost 4 bases, with 10 bases between them. The CDR3 has 13 residues. The germline CDR1 and CDR2 sequences are PRHDT and FYEKMQ (reference sequence). Here the CDR3 DNA reads TGTGCCAGCAGCTCCAGGGAGAGAGAGACCCAGTACTTC. Translation: CASSSRERETQYF.

The rearrangement links TRBV20-1 to TRBJ2-3; D is undetermined. Deletions cut 3 bases from V and 2 bases from J, with 12 bases between. The CDR3 runs 14 residues. Germline V gene lookup returns CDR1 DFQATT and CDR2 SNEGSKA (reference sequence). The CDR3 loop is CSARSPYTTDTQYF. The CDR3, as DNA: TGCAGTGCTAGGAGCCCTTATACCACAGATACGCAGTATTTT.

This clonotype was counted many times. This chain uses TRBV9 with TRBJ1-4; 10 bases match TRBD1. This CDR3 has 14 residues. Germline CDR1 and CDR2: SGDLS and YYNGEE. V shed 4 bases and J 5 bases; nucleotides not matched to a gene: 2. CDR3 loop: CASSRDRGNEKLFF. The CDR3 DNA follows: TGTGCCAGCAGCCGGGACAGGGGAAATGAAAAACTGTTTTTT.

The chain couples TRBV7-2 to TRBJ1-1; D ambiguous. This CDR3 has 13 amino acids. V lost 4 bases and J lost 4, with 10 bases in between. CDR1 SGHTA and CDR2 FQGNSA come from the germline V gene. The CDR3 region is CASSSVGSTEAFF. The CDR3, as DNA: TGTGCCAGCAGCTCGGTTGGGTCCACTGAAGCTTTCTTT.

This clonotype has a handful of counts. The chain carries TRBV27 and TRBJ2-3, with a weak D call TRBD2 (5 bases). Trimming cost V 1 base and J 4 bases, with 18 bases left between them. Per germline, CDR1 MNHEY and CDR2 SMNVEV (reference sequence). The CDR3 sequence is 17 residues long. The CDR3 here is CASSLLDEGGVPDTQYF. Written as DNA, the CDR3 is TGTGCCAGCAGTTTATTGGATGAGGGTGGGGTTCCAGATACGCAGTATTTT.